The next 16 T cell receptor beta chains were all read from a single sample in a study of Graves' ophthalmopathy and Graves' hyperthyroidism. CDR3 regions of TCR beta were amplified from RNA transcripts. Investigators did first-round RT-PCR with HTBI primers, then second-round multiplex PCR. TCRdb re-derived calls from the multiplex PCR reads in MiXCR, one entry per CDR3 protein. Among about 400,000 distinct CDR3 sequences listed, about a sixth were seen once. Sequencing was done on a sample of peripheral blood. Every receptor here comes from a young woman with Graves' ophthalmopathy.

The table lists this clonotype with many counts. The rearrangement joins TRBV19 to TRBJ1-2, with no clear D. The CDR3 length is 10 residues. CDR1 is LNHDA and CDR2 is SQIVND in the germline V gene (reference sequence). CDR3 DNA: TGTGCGCTTTGGGTGGGCGGCTACACCTTC. This gives the protein CALWVGGYTF.

In DNA form, the CDR3 reads TGTGCCAGCAGAGACCTGGCGGATACGCAGTATTTT. This gives the protein CASRDLADTQYF. V is TRBV12-3 or TRBV12-4 and J is TRBJ2-3; D unresolved. The CDR3 covers 12 residues. V was shortened by 6 bases and J by 6 bases, with 10 bases between the two germline ends.

The genes are TRBV6-2 or TRBV6-3 and TRBJ2-7, with a possible D match to TRBD1 (6 bases). The CDR3 contains 14 residues. Germline CDR1 reads MNHEY; CDR2 reads SVGEGT. V was cut by 5 bases and J by 3 bases, with 14 bases left in between. CDR3 protein: CASSAPGQSYEQYF. The CDR3 nucleotides read TGTGCCAGCAGTGCCCCGGGACAAAGCTACGAGCAGTACTTC.

This clonotype was counted many times. This chain links TRBV6-1 with TRBJ1-1; D might be TRBD1 (5 bases). The V gene's germline CDR1 is MNHNS and CDR2 SASEGT. V dropped 4 bases and J dropped 7 bases, with 16 bases sitting between them. CDR3 size: 14 residues. The DNA for the CDR3 is TGTGCCAGCAGTGGACAGCCCCCAAGCCTTGAAGCTTTCTTT. Protein product: CASSGQPPSLEAFF.

The chain has TRBV12-3 or TRBV12-4 and TRBJ2-7; TRBD2 agrees at 10 bases. The trim removed 7 bases at V and 2 bases at J, leaving 5 bases unmatched. CDR3 length: 14 residues. CDR3 loop: CASNLAGGAYEQYF. CDR3 bases: TGTGCCAGCAACTTAGCGGGAGGCGCCTACGAGCAGTACTTC.

This clonotype was recorded many times. The chain has TRBV6-5 and TRBJ1-2; 7 bases match TRBD1. This CDR3 spans 14 amino acids. Per germline, CDR1 MNHEY and CDR2 SVGAGI. V lost 2 bases, J lost 0 bases, and 0 bases stayed unmatched. As DNA, the CDR3 is TGTGCCAGCAGTTACGACAGGGCTAACTATGGCTACACCTTC. It encodes CASSYDRANYGYTF.

This clonotype was detected many times. The chain employs TRBV7-2 and TRBJ1-6; 8 bases fit TRBD1. The germline V gene has CDR1 SGHTA and CDR2 FQGNSA. The junction had 4 bases not matched to a gene; V was cut back by 3 bases and J by 0 bases. This CDR3 comprises 17 residues. CDR3 protein: CASSFNRGDSYNSPLHF. The CDR3 region has the DNA TGTGCCAGCAGCTTTAACAGGGGGGACTCCTATAATTCACCCCTCCACTTT.

In its sample, this clonotype was seen many times. This chain links TRBV7-2 with TRBJ2-2, with a possible D match to TRBD2 (6 bases). Germline V gene sequence: CDR1 SGHTA, CDR2 FQGNSA. Between the trimmed V and J ends, which lost 8 bases and 4 bases, there was a span of 11 bases. This CDR3 is built from 13 residues. CDR3 sequence: CASGAGSTGELFF. CDR3 coding DNA: TGTGCCAGCGGGGCGGGAAGCACCGGGGAGCTGTTTTTT. The whole variable domain, filled in from reference TRBV7-2 and TRBJ2-2, reads GAGVSQSPSNKVTEKGKDVELRCDPISGHTALYWYRQSLGQGLEFLIYFQGNSAPDKSGLPSDRFSAERTGGSVSTLTIQRTQQEDSAVYLCASGAGSTGELFFGEGSRLTVL.

At least ten counts were recorded for this clonotype. The gene calls are TRBV18 and TRBJ2-5; D not resolved. Germline V gives CDR1 KGHSH, CDR2 LQKENI. CDR3 length: 14 residues. The germline V and J ends were trimmed by 2 bases and 1 base, with 8 bases remaining between them. CDR3: CASSPDALQETQYF. The CDR3 nucleotides read TGTGCCAGCTCACCAGATGCCCTCCAAGAGACCCAGTACTTC.

Many counts were recorded for this clonotype. The chain is built from TRBV12-3 or TRBV12-4 and TRBJ2-3; D is unclear. V dropped 6 bases and J dropped 6 bases, with 7 bases sitting between them. This CDR3 spans 11 amino acids. CDR3: CASSLLDTQYF. CDR3 nucleotides: TGTGCCAGCAGCCTCCTGGATACGCAGTATTTT.

This clonotype was observed many times. J is TRBJ1-1 and V is TRBV18; D possibly corresponds to TRBD1 (5 bases). This CDR3 is 14 amino acids long. Germline V gives CDR1 KGHSH, CDR2 LQKENI. V dropped 8 bases and J dropped 4 bases, with 17 bases sitting between them. The CDR3 here is CASSLGQGGTEAFF. CDR3 DNA: TGTGCCAGCAGCTTAGGTCAGGGAGGCACTGAAGCTTTCTTT.

Ten or more counts support this clonotype. V gene TRBV4-3 combines with J gene TRBJ2-7, with TRBD1 matching over 8 bases. CDR3 size: 12 residues. Germline trimming cut 6 bases from V and 3 bases from J; bases unmatched to any gene: 1. Germline CDR1 reads LGHNA; CDR2 reads YSLEER. CDR3 DNA: TGCGCCAGCAGGGGACAGGACTACGAGCAGTACTTC. Amino acids: CASRGQDYEQYF.

This clonotype was seen repeatedly, ten times or more. This chain connects TRBV28 to TRBJ2-7; 8 bases match TRBD1. Germline lookup yields CDR1 MDHEN and CDR2 SYDVKM. The trim removed 6 bases at V and 0 bases at J, leaving 7 bases unmatched. CDR3 size: 15 residues. The DNA for the CDR3 is TGTGCCAGCAGCCTTAGTGGACAGGGCTCCTACGAGCAGTACTTC. Its protein is CASSLSGQGSYEQYF.

This clonotype was seen repeatedly, ten times or more. The chain couples TRBV19 to TRBJ2-7; TRBD2 matches 8 bases. CDR1 LNHDA and CDR2 SQIVND come from the germline V gene (reference sequence). V lost 3 bases, J lost 3 bases, and 7 bases stayed unmatched. This CDR3 has 15 residues. CDR3 nucleotides: TGTGCCAGTAGTATCGGGGGGGCTCTTCTCTACGAGCAGTACTTC. Protein product: CASSIGGALLYEQYF.

This clonotype was recorded many times. This chain joins TRBV6-2 or TRBV6-3 and TRBJ2-5; the D gene is possibly TRBD2 (5 bases). The CDR3 length is 17 residues. From germline, CDR1 is MNHEY and CDR2 SVGEGT. Trimming stripped 0 bases from V and 0 bases from J, with 14 bases between. The CDR3, as DNA: TGTGCCAGCAGTTACTCGAGAACTAGGGAGTACCAAGAGACCCAGTACTTC. Its protein product is CASSYSRTREYQETQYF.

This clonotype occurred many times. The chain uses TRBV7-9 and TRBJ2-5; the match to TRBD1 covers 8 bases. Germline V lookup: CDR1 SEHNR, CDR2 FQNEAQ (reference sequence). CDR3 length: 14 amino acids. After removal of 3 bases from V and 2 bases from J, the junction contained 2 bases not matched to a gene. The CDR3 loop is CASSFQGAQETQYF. As DNA, the CDR3 is TGTGCCAGCAGCTTTCAGGGGGCTCAAGAGACCCAGTACTTC.